The 10 T cell receptor beta chains in this list originate from one sample, sequenced in a study of shared clonotypes between healthy human individuals. Profiled with immunoSEQ multiplex PCR; TCRdb holds only in-frame clones, not every one. The sample yields some 2,100,000 clones, approximately 94% seen once. The naive CD8 subset, CD45RO-negative cells positively selected for CCR7, excluded terminally differentiated effector memory CD45RA+ cells. Specimen: naive CD8+ T cells from PBMCs. These receptors originate from a man aged 18 to 30 in good health. Some clones in this sample may be carry-over from other donors' samples.

This rearrangement joins TRBV2 to TRBJ2-7; D uncertain. Between the trimmed V and J ends, which lost 5 bases and 0 bases, there was a span of 11 bases. CDR1 SNHLY and CDR2 FYNNEI come from the germline V gene. The CDR3 runs to 14 residues. The CDR3: CASSYSRTSYEQYF. The CDR3 nucleotides read TGTGCCAGCAGTTATTCGAGAACCTCCTACGAGCAGTACTTC.

The gene calls are TRBV6-1 and TRBJ2-7; 7 nucleotides line up with TRBD2. CDR1 and CDR2 (germline): MNHNS, SASEGT. The CDR3 is 15 amino acids. Trimming at V came to 6 bases and at J to 0 bases, leaving 8 bases not matched to a gene. CDR3 nucleotides: TGTGCCAGCAGCGTTTTAGCGGGCCCCTCCTACGAGCAGTACTTC. It codes for CASSVLAGPSYEQYF.

The chain recombines TRBV7-3 with TRBJ2-2; 9 bases align to TRBD2. The CDR3 length is 15 residues. Per the germline V gene, CDR1 is SGHTA and CDR2 is FQGTGA. The junction had 3 bases not matched to a gene; V was cut back by 4 bases and J by 3 bases. Written as DNA, the CDR3 is TGTGCCAGCAGCTACCTAGCGGGATACACCGGGGAGCTGTTTTTT. This translates into CASSYLAGYTGELFF.

V and J are TRBV10-3 and TRBJ1-5; D gene uncertain. The V end lost 4 bases, the J end lost 1 base, and 11 bases lay between the germline ends. Germline V gene data show CDR1 as ENHRY and CDR2 as SYGVKD. The CDR3 is 15 residues long. CDR3 bases: TGTGCCATCAGTGGGGCGGGAGGGAGCAATCAGCCCCAGCATTTT. It specifies CAISGAGGSNQPQHF.

As regards this clone: The sample has other DNA sequences that encode this CDR3 too. The chain uses TRBV6-5 and TRBJ2-7, with D hard to call. The germline V gene has CDR1 MNHEY and CDR2 SVGAGI. Trimming took 6 bases from V and 3 from J, leaving 12 bases between them. CDR3 length equals 13 residues. Here the CDR3 DNA reads TGTGCCAGCAGCCCCCGGGTGGGCTACGAGCAGTACTTC. Residues: CASSPRVGYEQYF.

Notes on this clone: A read error may account for a junction end that differs from germline. This rearrangement joins TRBV28 to TRBJ2-7, with 12 bases that match TRBD2. The CDR3 runs 17 residues. The germline V gene encodes CDR1 MDHEN and CDR2 SYDVKM. CDR3 region: CASNLGPSGRDWDEQYF. The CDR3 nucleotides read TGTGCCAGCAATTTAGGGCCTAGCGGGAGGGATTGGGACGAGCAGTACTTC. The variable domain in full, completed from reference TRBV28 and TRBJ2-7, reads DVKVTQSSRYLVKRTGEKVFLECVQDMDHENMFWYRQDPGLGLRLIYFSYDVKMKEKGDIPEGYSVSREKKERFSLILESASTNQTSMYLCASNLGPSGRDWDEQYFGPGTRLTVT.

The chain combines TRBV7-9 with TRBJ2-1, with 9 bases lining up with TRBD2. The CDR3 is 17 residues long. Germline-derived CDR1 and CDR2 are SEHNR and FQNEAQ (reference sequence). J lost 6 bases, V lost 1 base, and 10 bases had no gene match. CDR3 amino acids: CASSLVGAGGPSNEQFF. Here the CDR3 DNA reads TGTGCCAGCAGCTTAGTTGGTGCGGGAGGGCCATCCAATGAGCAGTTCTTC.

This clone showed up just a few times. V gene TRBV27 combines with J gene TRBJ1-1; the D gene is possibly TRBD1 (5 bases). V lost 3 bases, J lost 9 bases, and 11 bases lay in between. This CDR3 has 12 residues. Germline values: CDR1 MNHEY, CDR2 SMNVEV (reference sequence). The CDR3: CASSFGGEQAFF. The CDR3, as DNA: TGTGCCAGCAGTTTCGGGGGGGAGCAAGCTTTCTTT.

This clone appeared a single time. The V gene is TRBV27, the J gene TRBJ2-1, with TRBD2 as a possible D gene (6 bases). V shed 8 bases and J shed 14 bases, with 13 bases lying between them. The germline V gene encodes CDR1 MNHEY and CDR2 SMNVEV (reference sequence). The CDR3 consists of 10 residues. Written as DNA, the CDR3 is TGTGCCAGCTATCTAGCGAGCAAGTTCTTC. Amino acid sequence: CASYLASKFF.

As regards this clone: This may come from a read error, since a much larger clone is one base off. Other DNA sequences in the same sample also yield this CDR3. This chain joins TRBV5-4 and TRBJ1-1; D unresolved. Germline loops: CDR1 SGHNT, CDR2 YYREEE (reference sequence). The ends were cut back, 4 bases at V and 3 bases at J, with 4 bases in the middle. This CDR3 has 11 residues. As DNA, the CDR3 is TGTGCCAGCAGCCTGGACACTGAAGCTTTCTTT. It codes for CASSLDTEAFF.